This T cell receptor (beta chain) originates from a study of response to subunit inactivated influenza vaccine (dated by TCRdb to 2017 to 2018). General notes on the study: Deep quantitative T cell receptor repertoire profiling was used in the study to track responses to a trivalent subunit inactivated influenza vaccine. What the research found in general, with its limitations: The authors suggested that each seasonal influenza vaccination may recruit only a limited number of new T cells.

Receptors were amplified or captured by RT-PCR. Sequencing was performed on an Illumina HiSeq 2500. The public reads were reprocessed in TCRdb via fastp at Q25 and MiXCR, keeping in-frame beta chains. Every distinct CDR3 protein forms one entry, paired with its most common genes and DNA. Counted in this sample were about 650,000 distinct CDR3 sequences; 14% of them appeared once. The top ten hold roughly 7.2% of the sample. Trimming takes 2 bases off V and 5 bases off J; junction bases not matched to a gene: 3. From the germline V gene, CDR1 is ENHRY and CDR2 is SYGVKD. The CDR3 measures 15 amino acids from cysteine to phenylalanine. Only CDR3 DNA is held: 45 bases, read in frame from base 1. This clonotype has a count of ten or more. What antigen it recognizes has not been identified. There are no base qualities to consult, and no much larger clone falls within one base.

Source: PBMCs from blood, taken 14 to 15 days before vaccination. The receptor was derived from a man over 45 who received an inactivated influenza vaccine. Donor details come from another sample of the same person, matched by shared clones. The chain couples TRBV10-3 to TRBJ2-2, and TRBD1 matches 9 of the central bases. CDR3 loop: CAISEDRGLTGELFF. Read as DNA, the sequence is TGTGCCATCAGTGAGGACAGGGGGTTAACCGGGGAGCTGTTTTTT.